These 21 T cell receptor beta chains were all obtained from the same sample, sequenced in a study of spatial heterogeneity in lung cancer. Time point defined: sample taken at primary tumor resection. Via MiXCR, TCRdb re-called the 5' RACE reads, giving one row per CDR3 protein. The repertoire holds some 78,000 distinct CDR3 sequences, with 8% as singletons. Sequences were derived from PBMCs, sampled at surgery. The receptors originated from a male donor with early-stage non-small cell lung cancer.

The chain couples TRBV12-3 or TRBV12-4 to TRBJ1-1, with TRBD1 identical over 7 bases. Trimming at V came to 5 bases and at J to 0 bases, leaving 6 bases not matched to a gene. CDR3 size: 15 residues. This CDR3 is CASSPSTGMNTEAFF. The CDR3 DNA reads TGTGCCAGCAGTCCTTCGACAGGGATGAACACTGAAGCTTTCTTT.

The genes are TRBV11-2 and TRBJ2-2; 7 bases map to TRBD2. The V gene's germline CDR1 is SGHAT and CDR2 FQNNGV. The CDR3 covers 18 residues. Losses at the gene ends were 1 base for V and 0 bases for J; bases not matched to a gene: 8. The CDR3 DNA reads as TGTGCCAGCAGCTTAGCCGGCGGGAGTTCGGCGAACACCGGGGAGCTGTTTTTT. Its protein product is CASSLAGGSSANTGELFF.

At least ten counts were recorded for this clonotype. The chain has TRBV2 and TRBJ2-5; TRBD1 agrees at 7 bases. Trimming removed 6 bases from V and 5 bases from J; junction bases left unmatched: 12. This CDR3 contains 15 residues. CDR1 is SNHLY and CDR2 is FYNNEI in the germline V gene. The CDR3 DNA sequence: TGTGCCAGCAGGGACAGGACAGCTCCCAGGGAGACCCAGTACTTC. Translated, it gives CASRDRTAPRETQYF.

This clonotype was counted ten times or more. J is TRBJ2-1 and V is TRBV2; D is unresolved. The V gene's germline CDR1 is SNHLY and CDR2 FYNNEI. The CDR3 contains 13 residues. Trimming removed 7 bases from V and 6 bases from J, with 13 bases in between. The CDR3 DNA is TGTGCCAGCAAAATTGGCTGGGTCAATGAGCAGTTCTTC. It codes for CASKIGWVNEQFF.

The CDR3 DNA is TGCAGTGCTAGTGGGCGGACTTTCTACAATGAGCAGTTCTTC. Protein product: CSASGRTFYNEQFF. The chain employs TRBV20-1 and TRBJ2-1; a weak D match, TRBD2 (5 bases). The length of the CDR3 is 14 residues. In germline, CDR1 is DFQATT, CDR2 SNEGSKA (reference sequence). The V and J ends lost 3 bases and 3 bases respectively, with 12 bases between them.

This clonotype showed up many times. This rearrangement joins TRBV6-2 or TRBV6-3 to TRBJ2-1; 8 bases align to TRBD1. After removal of 5 bases from V and 7 bases from J, the junction contained 4 bases not matched to a gene. This CDR3 is 13 amino acids long. Germline V gene sequence: CDR1 MNHEY, CDR2 SVGEGT. The CDR3 sequence is CASSPWTGNEQFF. The CDR3 DNA sequence: TGTGCCAGCAGTCCCTGGACAGGGAATGAGCAGTTCTTC.

This clonotype was found a few times. The J gene is TRBJ2-7, the V gene TRBV4-2; 11 bases fit TRBD2. Looked up from germline, CDR1 is LGHNA and CDR2 is YNFKEQ. The ends lost 1 base at V and 1 base at J; junction bases unmatched: 9. The CDR3 has 18 amino acids. The CDR3 nucleotides are TGTGCCAGCAGCCAAGGATCCCCCGGGACTAGCGGATCCTACGAGCAGTACTTC. This gives the protein CASSQGSPGTSGSYEQYF.

The table lists this clonotype with many counts. The chain is built from TRBV7-9 and TRBJ2-3; D not certain. Germline values: CDR1 SEHNR, CDR2 FQNEAQ (reference sequence). The germline V and J ends were trimmed by 2 bases and 2 bases, with 5 bases remaining between them. The CDR3 has 13 amino acids. CDR3 protein: CASSLQFTDTQYF. CDR3 DNA sequence: TGTGCCAGCAGCTTACAGTTCACAGATACGCAGTATTTT.

The chain couples TRBV2 to TRBJ2-2, with a tentative D call TRBD1 (7 bases). The V and J ends lost 8 bases and 5 bases respectively, with 15 bases between them. The CDR3 is 14 residues long. Germline CDR1 SNHLY, CDR2 FYNNEI. CDR3 in amino acids: CASGGTVTTGELFF. The CDR3 nucleotides are TGTGCCAGCGGGGGGACAGTAACTACCGGGGAGCTGTTTTTT.

In this sample, this clonotype turned up a few times. The J gene is TRBJ2-7, the V gene TRBV6-5; TRBD1 matches at 10 bases. V lost 8 bases to trimming and J lost 0 bases; unmatched junction nucleotides: 4. This CDR3 has 14 residues. Germline V gene data show CDR1 as MNHEY and CDR2 as SVGAGI. The CDR3: CASSGQGVSYEQYF. The CDR3 region has the DNA TGTGCCAGCTCCGGACAGGGGGTCTCCTACGAGCAGTACTTC.

The V gene is TRBV6-6, the J gene TRBJ1-2; D possibly corresponds to TRBD1 (5 bases). The CDR3 is 11 amino acids. Germline CDR1 and CDR2: MNHNY and SVGAGI (reference sequence). Trimming shortened V by 7 bases and J by 8 bases, and 11 bases separated the two germline ends. The CDR3 coding sequence is TGTGCCAGCAATCGGGACGGCGGCTACACCTTC. It translates to CASNRDGGYTF.

The V call is TRBV11-2, the J call TRBJ2-1; 9 bases fit TRBD2. Germline values: CDR1 SGHAT, CDR2 FQNNGV. This CDR3 contains 16 residues. V gave up 1 base and J gave up 6 bases; unmatched junction bases: 7. CDR3 amino acids: CASSLGILAGSNEQFF. The CDR3 DNA sequence: TGTGCCAGCAGCTTAGGAATCCTAGCGGGATCCAATGAGCAGTTCTTC.

This clonotype was detected ten times or more. The V gene is TRBV5-8, the J gene TRBJ1-1; D is undetermined. The CDR3 is 12 residues long. V was clipped by 2 bases and J by 8 bases, with 10 bases between them. Germline CDR1 reads SGHTS; CDR2 reads YDEGEE. DNA for the CDR3: TGTGCCAGCAGCTTTCGCGGAACCGAAGCTTTCTTT. As protein: CASSFRGTEAFF.

This clonotype was counted many times. The V call is TRBV9, the J call TRBJ2-7; 12 bases match TRBD2. Trimming took 3 bases from V and 5 from J; bases not matched to a gene: 12. The CDR3 runs 17 residues. Per germline, CDR1 SGDLS and CDR2 YYNGEE. The CDR3 DNA is TGTGCCAGCAGCGAGACTAGCGGGAGTATCGACGGCCACGAGCAGTACTTC. Its protein product is CASSETSGSIDGHEQYF.

This CDR3 reads CASFRETGANVLTF. DNA for the CDR3: TGTGCCAGCTTTAGGGAAACCGGGGCCAACGTCCTGACTTTC. J is TRBJ2-6 and V is TRBV6-6; D call uncertain. Trimming removed 8 bases from V and 4 bases from J, with 12 bases in between. The CDR3 runs to 14 residues. Germline assignment: CDR1 MNHNY and CDR2 SVGAGI (reference sequence).

This clonotype was picked up many times. V and J are TRBV4-3 and TRBJ2-7; 8 positions match TRBD2. The CDR3 extends over 16 amino acids. Germline V lookup: CDR1 LGHNA, CDR2 YSLEER. Losses at the gene ends were 1 base for V and 1 base for J; bases not matched to a gene: 6. CDR3 sequence reads: CASSQGLTGGSYEQYF. CDR3 in DNA: TGCGCCAGCAGCCAAGGTTTGACGGGAGGGTCCTACGAGCAGTACTTC.

This clonotype was recorded many times. The J gene is TRBJ2-2, the V gene TRBV5-1; maybe TRBD1 (5 bases). The CDR3 length is 13 residues. Germline V gene data show CDR1 as SGHRS and CDR2 as YFSETQ. Trimming cost V 7 bases and J 3 bases, with 10 bases left between them. CDR3 nucleotides: TGCGCCAGCCAGGGCAGCGACACCGGGGAGCTGTTTTTT. This encodes CASQGSDTGELFF.

The genes are TRBV30 and TRBJ1-5; maybe TRBD1 (5 bases). The germline CDR1 and CDR2 sequences are GTSNPN and SVGIG (reference sequence). CDR3 size: 13 residues. Trimming took 5 bases from V and 4 from J, leaving 12 bases between them. The CDR3 DNA reads TGTGCCTGGGCCGGGACCGTGAATCAGCCCCAGCATTTT. Protein sequence: CAWAGTVNQPQHF.

The rearrangement uses TRBV7-9 and TRBJ2-3; D is uncertain. This CDR3 spans 17 amino acids. The V end lost 5 bases, the J end lost 4 bases, and 22 bases lay between the germline ends. In germline, CDR1 is SEHNR, CDR2 FQNEAQ (reference sequence). The CDR3 reads CASSPPYRFPDSDTQYF. The DNA of the CDR3 is TGTGCCAGCAGCCCCCCGTACCGCTTTCCCGACTCAGATACGCAGTATTTT.

In this sample, this clonotype turned up a few times. The chain uses TRBV5-6 and TRBJ2-2, with a possible D match to TRBD2 (5 bases). Germline values: CDR1 SGHDT, CDR2 YYEEEE. The CDR3 has 16 residues. V gave up 4 bases and J gave up 2 bases, with 15 bases separating them. The CDR3 loop reads CASSNPRDHNTGELFF. CDR3 nucleotide sequence: TGTGCCAGCAGCAATCCCCGGGATCATAACACCGGGGAGCTGTTTTTT. The full variable domain, rest sourced from reference TRBV5-6 and TRBJ2-2, is DAGVTQSPTHLIKTRGQQVTLRCSPKSGHDTVSWYQQALGQGPQFIFQYYEEEERQRGNFPDRFSGHQFPNYSSELNVNALLLGDSALYLCASSNPRDHNTGELFFGEGSRLTVL.

The chain employs TRBV20-1 and TRBJ2-2; D is unresolved. The CDR3 runs to 14 residues. Germline V gene data show CDR1 as DFQATT and CDR2 as SNEGSKA (reference sequence). V was cut by 0 bases and J by 5 bases, with 10 bases left in between. CDR3 bases: TGCAGTGCTAGAGACCCCCGCCCGACCGGGGAGCTGTTTTTT. Its translation: CSARDPRPTGELFF.